This T cell receptor beta chain was recorded in a study of beta chain features in type 1 diabetes (dated by TCRdb to about 2018). Regarding the complete study: Mean age, gender distribution, total cell number and subset yield did not differ between patients and healthy donors. A total of roughly 100 million sorted cells were examined across all samples, and RNA yield correlated strongly with the number of cells per subset. The study compared TCRB repertoires of sorted circulating CD4+ T cell subsets between recently diagnosed type 1 diabetes patients and matched healthy donors. Regulatory and stem cell-like memory subsets were obtained from only 8 patients and about 8 healthy donors, while naive and central memory subsets were obtained from all 30 or so donors. Study-wide findings and limitations: PCR may preferentially amplify shorter templates, but because patient and control samples were amplified and corrected together, any resulting skew would affect both groups equally. Patients with type 1 diabetes made fewer insertions and deleted more nucleotides at VDJ recombination sites, implying thymic rearrangement abnormalities. Only small numbers of individuals were included in the HLA sub-analyses, which left unresolved whether HLA type had any influence on TCRB rearrangement. A moderate but significant shortening of TCRB CDR3 length was observed in type 1 diabetes patients in all four CD4+ subsets. Because cDNA was sequenced instead of genomic DNA, activated cells with high expression could be over-represented, although the groups did not differ in activation or CD3 levels. The naive, central memory and regulatory TCRB repertoires appeared to resemble one another more closely among patients than among healthy donors.

The entire amount of isolated RNA was reverse transcribed using the High Capacity cDNA Reverse Transcription Kit, so the sequenced TCRB transcripts were expressed ones. Deep immunoSEQ sequencing was applied to naive, central memory and regulatory T cell samples, giving an average of about 3.4 million total reads per sample. After sorted cells were lysed in RLT buffer, RNA was extracted with DNase-treated RNeasy Micro or Mini kits, with the choice depending on cell number. Each cell subset was processed on its own to prevent cross-contamination, while patient and healthy donor samples were processed together. TCRB sequences were amplified from cDNA with the immunoSEQ multiplex PCR, producing 87-bp fragments spanning the CDR3 region. Sequencing of the amplicons was performed on the Illumina HiSeq platform. The source study handled its data this way. Synthetic template baselines were used to correct PCR bias computationally, reads within Hamming distance 2 were collapsed together, and singletons that could not be merged were discarded. By aligning reads against IMGT, V, D and J genes, CDR3 length, and insertions or deletions at six rearrangement sites were assigned. Clonotype counts were normalized to sorted cell number within each subset before computing true diversity and Gini coefficients with the tcR R package. The overlap coefficient, calculated on TCRB nucleotide sequences, was used to measure repertoire sharing. Out-of-frame TCRB sequences from naive cells were analyzed to stand in for the pre-selection repertoire. TCRdb retrieved this table from immuneACCESS and kept in-frame rearrangements only. Not all clones are present; in checked studies, unresolved V genes account for under half, and no reason is known for the remainder. V and J calls and clone size are given by that table; D and trimming were obtained from the DNA. The sample table lists nearly 700,000 clones, about an eighth of them with a count of one. The ten largest clones add up to approximately 0.02% of the sample.

Each donor gave one peripheral blood draw, approximately 110 mL on average, collected into heparinised tubes. A BD FACSAria II and a panel including CD45RO, CCR7, CD25, CD127, CD95 and CD27 were used to sort naive, central memory, regulatory and stem cell-like memory CD4+ T cells. All sorted populations exceeded 95% purity. PBMCs were separated immediately by Lymphoprep density gradient centrifugation and were stained directly, without being cultured. So that batch effects would be minimized, each experiment stained and sorted samples in pairs, pairing one healthy donor with one patient. The germline V gene specifies SGDLS as CDR1 and YYNGEE as CDR2. The CDR3 measures 14 amino acids from cysteine to phenylalanine. Here the CDR3 DNA is all that survives: 42 bases in frame from base 1. Relative to germline, V is 0 bases shorter and J is 0 bases shorter, with 3 bases between their ends. As for this clone: Its antigen has not been determined. Base quality data are lacking; no much larger clone is found one base away. Other DNA sequences within the sample encode an identical CDR3.

The rearrangement combines TRBV9 with TRBJ2-2; no D gene call is confident. This sequence originates from a young man with type 1 diabetes. The sample comprised naive CD4+ T cells from blood. The label giving this sample's cell subset or site can be read as: true naive CD4+ T cells. CDR3 reads: CASSVVSNTGELFF. The sequence in DNA is TGTGCCAGCAGCGTAGTGTCGAACACCGGGGAGCTGTTTTTT.